Below are 9 T cell receptor beta chains sequenced from a single sample in a study of T cells expressing NK-cell markers (TCRdb year 2020). Library preparation used 5' RACE. The sample was run on an Illumina HiSeq 2000. TCRdb reprocessed the reads, so every CDR3 protein sequence counts as one entry and DNA is not shown. The sample table on file contains approximately 440,000 distinct CDR3 sequences. Of the sample, almost 1.5% falls within the top ten clones. The sample consisted of blood T cells: a sorted CD56 or NKG2C T cell subset, CD4+ or CD8+ T cells, or bulk PBMC T cells (not recorded which). These receptors were taken from a woman aged 45-65 years in good health. Donor details come from another sample of the same person, matched by shared clones.

The rearrangement joins TRBV9 to TRBJ1-5. The CDR3 has 17 residues. Germline lookup yields CDR1 SGDLS and CDR2 YYNGEE. CDR3 loop: CASSPSGGPYSNQPQHF.

V gene TRBV29-1 combines with J gene TRBJ2-1; TCRdb outputs TRBD2, but without DNA this stays unchecked. Per germline, CDR1 SQVTM and CDR2 ANQGSEA. This CDR3 contains 11 residues. This CDR3 is CSVQSPNEQFF.

The chain links TRBV2 to TRBJ2-1. Germline lookup yields CDR1 SNHLY and CDR2 FYNNEI. The CDR3 is 15 amino acids. The CDR3 protein is CASKLTARSYNEQFF. The full variable domain, rest sourced from reference TRBV2 and TRBJ2-1, is EPEVTQTPSHQVTQMGQEVILRCVPISNHLYFYWYRQILGQKVEFLVSFYNNEISEKSEIFDDQFSVERPDGSNFTLKIRSTKLEDSAMYFCASKLTARSYNEQFFGPGTRLTVL.

CDR3 amino acids: CASNTAKGDTQYF. The gene calls are TRBV19 and TRBJ2-3; TCRdb designates TRBD1, a call that cannot be tested without DNA. Germline loops: CDR1 LNHDA, CDR2 SQIVND (reference sequence). There are 13 residues in the CDR3.

The chain has TRBV24-1 and TRBJ2-7; TCRdb calls TRBD2, which cannot be checked without DNA. CDR1 and CDR2 from the germline V gene are KGHDR and SFDVKD. CDR3 length: 12 residues. The chain's CDR3 is CATSLGRNEQYF.

The chain uses TRBV30 and TRBJ1-5; TCRdb outputs TRBD1, but without DNA this stays unchecked. The CDR3 spans 14 residues. Germline V lookup: CDR1 GTSNPN, CDR2 SVGIG (reference sequence). Here the CDR3 reads CAWNPDRAKQPQHF.

The chain recombines TRBV15 with TRBJ2-1; TCRdb returns TRBD2, unconfirmable since there is no DNA. Germline V gene lookup returns CDR1 LNHNV and CDR2 YYDKDF (reference sequence). This CDR3 contains 16 residues. CDR3 residues: CATSRGTPLARPEQFF.

V usage is TRBV12-3 or TRBV12-4 and J usage is TRBJ1-2. The CDR3 has 14 residues. The CDR3 loop reads CASSPWGVGYGYTF.

The chain couples TRBV20-1 to TRBJ2-4; TCRdb picks TRBD1, but there is no DNA to check that call. The CDR3 has 15 residues. Per the germline V gene, CDR1 is DFQATT and CDR2 is SNEGSKA (reference sequence). CDR3 sequence: CSARVWTPGRNIQYF.